This paragraph covers one TCR beta chain sequence. Its antigen is unidentified. The source of the sample is a study of monozygotic twins with cystic fibrosis. Whole-study context: Library input was about 3 micrograms of fragmented DNA, with approximately 15 PCR cycles. General study results and limits: V usage most resembled the co-twin in 13 of 16 pairs. Nucleotide-identical clonotype sharing was significantly higher within monozygotic CF twin pairs than between unrelated CF individuals. Shared CDR3 numbers were not associated with age, concordance or severity.

Only in-frame clones appear in the TCRdb table, and some are missing; sequencing was by immunoSEQ multiplex PCR. This table has about 8,000 clones, approximately 95% appearing once. Germline assignment: CDR1 MNHEY and CDR2 SMNVEV (reference sequence). CDR3 length: 12 residues. V was cut by 8 bases and J by 1 base, with 8 bases left in between. The TCR comes from a boy younger than 10 with cystic fibrosis. Sequencing was done on a sample of blood. The genes are TRBV27 and TRBJ1-2, with D perhaps matching TRBD1 (6 bases). The CDR3, as DNA: TGTGCCAGCCGGGACAATAACTATGGCTACACCTTC. It is translated as CASRDNNYGYTF.